This T cell receptor (beta chain) was recorded in a study of T cells expressing NK-cell markers. About the study: The study drew TCR beta repertoires from sorted CD3+CD56+NKG2C+, CD3+CD56+NKG2C- and CD3+CD56-NKG2C+ T cells.

The V gene's germline CDR1 is SGHTA and CDR2 FQGNSA. The CDR3 has 12 amino acids. TCRdb reprocessed the 5' RACE reads, with one entry per CDR3 protein and no DNA. This sample's table reports fewer than 300,000 distinct CDR3 sequences. The receptor was isolated from a woman between 18 and 69 years old in good health. The genes are TRBV7-2 and TRBJ1-4. The sample taken for sequencing was blood T cells: a sorted CD56 or NKG2C T cell subset, CD4+ or CD8+ T cells, or bulk PBMC T cells (not recorded which). CDR3 sequence: CASGIGNEKLFF.